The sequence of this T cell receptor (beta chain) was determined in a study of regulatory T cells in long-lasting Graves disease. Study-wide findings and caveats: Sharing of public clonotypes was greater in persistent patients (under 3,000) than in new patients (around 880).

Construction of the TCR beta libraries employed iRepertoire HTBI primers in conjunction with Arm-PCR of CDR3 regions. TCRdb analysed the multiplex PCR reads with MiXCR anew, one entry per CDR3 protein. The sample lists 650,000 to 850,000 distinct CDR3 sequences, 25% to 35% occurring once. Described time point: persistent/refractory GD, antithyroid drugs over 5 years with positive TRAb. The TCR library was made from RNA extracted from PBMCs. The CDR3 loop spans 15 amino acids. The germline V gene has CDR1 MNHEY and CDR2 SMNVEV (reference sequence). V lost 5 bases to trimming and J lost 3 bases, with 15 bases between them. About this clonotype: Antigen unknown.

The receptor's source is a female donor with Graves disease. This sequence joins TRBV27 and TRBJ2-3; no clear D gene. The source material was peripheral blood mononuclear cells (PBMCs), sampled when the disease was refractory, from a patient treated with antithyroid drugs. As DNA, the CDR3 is TGTGCCAGCAGTCCCCCCCCTCGCGGAACAGATACGCAGTATTTT. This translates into CASSPPPRGTDTQYF.